This T cell receptor beta chain was captured by sequencing in a study of tumor-infiltrating lymphocytes in oesophageal squamous cell carcinoma. TCRdb passed the PCR reads through MiXCR, listing each CDR3 protein once. The repertoire holds fewer than 15,000 distinct CDR3 sequences, with 51% as singletons. This CDR3 spans 16 amino acids. With 5 bases removed from V and 3 bases from J, the gap between germline ends came to 17 bases. CDR1 is SGHAT and CDR2 is FQDESV in the germline V gene (reference sequence). This receptor was identified in a female donor with esophageal squamous cell carcinoma. V and J are TRBV11-1 and TRBJ2-1; tentatively, D is TRBD1 (6 bases). Sequencing was done on a sample of blood. The CDR3 loop reads CASSRTGTNNYNEQFF. The CDR3 DNA follows: TGTGCCAGCAGCCGTACCGGGACAAATAACTACAATGAGCAGTTCTTC. Complete variable domain (other parts from reference TRBV11-1 and TRBJ2-1): EAEVAQSPRYKITEKSQAVAFWCDPISGHATLYWYRQILGQGPELLVQFQDESVVDDSQLPKDRFSAERLKGVDSTLKIQPAELGDSAMYLCASSRTGTNNYNEQFFGPGTRLTVL.